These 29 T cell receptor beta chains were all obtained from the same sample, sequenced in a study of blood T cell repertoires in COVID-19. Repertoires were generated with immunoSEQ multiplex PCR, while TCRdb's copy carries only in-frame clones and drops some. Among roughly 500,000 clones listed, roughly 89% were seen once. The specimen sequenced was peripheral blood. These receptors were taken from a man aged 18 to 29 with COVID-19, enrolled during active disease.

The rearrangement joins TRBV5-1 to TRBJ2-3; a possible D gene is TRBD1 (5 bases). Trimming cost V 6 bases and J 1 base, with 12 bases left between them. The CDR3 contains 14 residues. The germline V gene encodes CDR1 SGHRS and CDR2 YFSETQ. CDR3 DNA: TGCGCCAGCACCGACTTAGGGGGCACAGATACGCAGTATTTT. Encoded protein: CASTDLGGTDTQYF.

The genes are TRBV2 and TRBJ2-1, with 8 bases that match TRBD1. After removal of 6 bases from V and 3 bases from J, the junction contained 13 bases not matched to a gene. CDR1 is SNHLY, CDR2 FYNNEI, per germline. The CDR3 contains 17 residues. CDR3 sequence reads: CASRGKGGGQVYNEQFF. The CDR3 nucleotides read TGTGCCAGCAGGGGCAAAGGAGGGGGACAGGTCTACAATGAGCAGTTCTTC.

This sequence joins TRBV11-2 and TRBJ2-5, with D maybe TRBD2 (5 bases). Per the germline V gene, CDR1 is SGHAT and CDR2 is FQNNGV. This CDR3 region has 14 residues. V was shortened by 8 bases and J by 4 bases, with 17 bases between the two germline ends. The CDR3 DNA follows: TGTGCCAGCGCCTATGGACTTAAACTAGAGACCCAGTACTTC. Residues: CASAYGLKLETQYF.

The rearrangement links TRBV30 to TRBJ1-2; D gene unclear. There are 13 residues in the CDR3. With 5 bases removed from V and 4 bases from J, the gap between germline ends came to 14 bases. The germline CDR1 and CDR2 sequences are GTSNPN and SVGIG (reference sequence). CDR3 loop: CAWGVGGSYGYTF. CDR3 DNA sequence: TGTGCCTGGGGCGTGGGAGGAAGCTATGGCTACACCTTC.

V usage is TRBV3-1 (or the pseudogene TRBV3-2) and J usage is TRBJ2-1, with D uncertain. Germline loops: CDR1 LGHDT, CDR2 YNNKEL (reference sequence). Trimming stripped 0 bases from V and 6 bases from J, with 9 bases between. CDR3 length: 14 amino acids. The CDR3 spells CASSQEPLSNEQFF. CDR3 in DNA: TGTGCCAGCAGCCAAGAACCACTCTCCAATGAGCAGTTCTTC.

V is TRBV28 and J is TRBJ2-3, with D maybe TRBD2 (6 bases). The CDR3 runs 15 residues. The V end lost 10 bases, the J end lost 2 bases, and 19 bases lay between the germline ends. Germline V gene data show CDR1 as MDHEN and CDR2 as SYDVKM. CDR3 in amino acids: CATEMASASTDTQYF. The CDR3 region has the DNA TGTGCCACCGAAATGGCTAGCGCGTCCACAGATACGCAGTATTTT. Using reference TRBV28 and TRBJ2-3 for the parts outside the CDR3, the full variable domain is DVKVTQSSRYLVKRTGEKVFLECVQDMDHENMFWYRQDPGLGLRLIYFSYDVKMKEKGDIPEGYSVSREKKERFSLILESASTNQTSMYLCATEMASASTDTQYFGPGTRLTVL.

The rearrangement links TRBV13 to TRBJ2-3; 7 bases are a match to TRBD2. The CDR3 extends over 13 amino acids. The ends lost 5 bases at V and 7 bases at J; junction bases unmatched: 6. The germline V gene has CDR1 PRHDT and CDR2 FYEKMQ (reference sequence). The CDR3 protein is CASSPGTTNTQYF. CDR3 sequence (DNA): TGTGCCAGCAGCCCCGGGACTACCAATACGCAGTATTTT.

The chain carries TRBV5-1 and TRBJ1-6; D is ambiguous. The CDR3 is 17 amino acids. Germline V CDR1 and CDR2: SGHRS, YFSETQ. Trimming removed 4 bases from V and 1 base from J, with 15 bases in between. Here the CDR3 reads CASSPTLRESYNSPLHF. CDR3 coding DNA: TGCGCCAGCAGCCCCACCCTGAGGGAATCCTATAATTCACCCCTCCACTTT.

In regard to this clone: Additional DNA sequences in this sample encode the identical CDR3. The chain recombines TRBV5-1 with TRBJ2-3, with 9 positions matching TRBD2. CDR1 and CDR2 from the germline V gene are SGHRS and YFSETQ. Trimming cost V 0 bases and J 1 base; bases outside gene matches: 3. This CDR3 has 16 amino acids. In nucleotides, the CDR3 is TGCGCCAGCAGCTTGGGGCGGACTAGCGGCACAGATACGCAGTATTTT. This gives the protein CASSLGRTSGTDTQYF.

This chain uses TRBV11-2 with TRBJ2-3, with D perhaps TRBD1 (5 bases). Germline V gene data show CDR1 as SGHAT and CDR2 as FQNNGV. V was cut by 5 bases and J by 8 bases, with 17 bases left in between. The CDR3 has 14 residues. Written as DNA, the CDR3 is TGTGCCAGCAGCCGTGATAGGGGCACTGGTACGCAGTATTTT. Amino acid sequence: CASSRDRGTGTQYF. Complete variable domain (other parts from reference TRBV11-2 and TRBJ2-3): EAGVAQSPRYKIIEKRQSVAFWCNPISGHATLYWYQQILGQGPKLLIQFQNNGVVDDSQLPKDRFSAERLKGVDSTLKIQPAKLEDSAVYLCASSRDRGTGTQYFGPGTRLTVL.

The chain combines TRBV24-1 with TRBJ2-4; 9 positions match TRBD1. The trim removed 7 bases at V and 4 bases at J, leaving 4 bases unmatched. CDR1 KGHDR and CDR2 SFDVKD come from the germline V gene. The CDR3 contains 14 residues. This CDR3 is CATSGDRDKNIQYF. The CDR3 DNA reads TGTGCCACCAGCGGGGACAGGGATAAAAACATTCAGTACTTC.

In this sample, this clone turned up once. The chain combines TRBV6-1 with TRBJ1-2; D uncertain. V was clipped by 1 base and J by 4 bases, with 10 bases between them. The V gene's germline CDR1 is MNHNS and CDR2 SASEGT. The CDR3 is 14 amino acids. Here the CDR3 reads CASSEGGSRYGYTF. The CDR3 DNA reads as TGTGCCAGCAGTGAAGGCGGGAGTCGCTATGGCTACACCTTC.

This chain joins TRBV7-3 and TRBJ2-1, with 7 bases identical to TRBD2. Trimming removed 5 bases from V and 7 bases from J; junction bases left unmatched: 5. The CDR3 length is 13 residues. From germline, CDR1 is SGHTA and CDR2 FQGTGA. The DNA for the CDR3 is TGTGCCAGCAGCGTTACTAGCGAAAATGAGCAGTTCTTC. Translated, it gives CASSVTSENEQFF.

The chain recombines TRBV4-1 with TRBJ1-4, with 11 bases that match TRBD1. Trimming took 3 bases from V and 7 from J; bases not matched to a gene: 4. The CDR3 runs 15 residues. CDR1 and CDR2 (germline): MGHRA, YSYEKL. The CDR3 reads CASSHPGQGAEKLFF. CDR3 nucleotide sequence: TGCGCCAGCAGCCACCCCGGACAGGGGGCTGAAAAACTGTTTTTT.

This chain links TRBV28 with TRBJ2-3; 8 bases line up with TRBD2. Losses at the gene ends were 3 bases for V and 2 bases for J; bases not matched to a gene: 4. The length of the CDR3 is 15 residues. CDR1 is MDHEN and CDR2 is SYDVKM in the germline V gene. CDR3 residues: CASSFLAGSTDTQYF. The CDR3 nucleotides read TGTGCCAGCAGTTTTTTAGCGGGGTCCACAGATACGCAGTATTTT.

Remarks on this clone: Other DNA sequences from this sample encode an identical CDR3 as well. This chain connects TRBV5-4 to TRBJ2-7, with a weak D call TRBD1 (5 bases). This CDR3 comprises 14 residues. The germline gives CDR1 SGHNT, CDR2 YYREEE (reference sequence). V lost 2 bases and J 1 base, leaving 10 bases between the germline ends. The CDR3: CASSFQGSSYEQYF. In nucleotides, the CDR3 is TGTGCCAGCAGCTTCCAGGGTTCATCCTACGAGCAGTACTTC.

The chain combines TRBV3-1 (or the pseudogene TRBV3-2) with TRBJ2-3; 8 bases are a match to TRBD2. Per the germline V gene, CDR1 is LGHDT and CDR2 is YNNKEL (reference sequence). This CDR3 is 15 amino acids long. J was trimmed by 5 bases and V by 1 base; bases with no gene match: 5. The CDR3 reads CASSQVSGERDTQYF. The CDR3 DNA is TGTGCCAGCAGCCAAGTTAGCGGGGAGCGAGATACGCAGTATTTT.

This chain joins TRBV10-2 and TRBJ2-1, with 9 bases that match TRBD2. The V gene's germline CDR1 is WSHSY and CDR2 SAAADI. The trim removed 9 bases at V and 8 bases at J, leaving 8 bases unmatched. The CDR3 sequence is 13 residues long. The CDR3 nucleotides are TGCGCCAGTAGCGGGGGAAATAGGGATGAGCAGTTCTTC. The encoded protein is CASSGGNRDEQFF.

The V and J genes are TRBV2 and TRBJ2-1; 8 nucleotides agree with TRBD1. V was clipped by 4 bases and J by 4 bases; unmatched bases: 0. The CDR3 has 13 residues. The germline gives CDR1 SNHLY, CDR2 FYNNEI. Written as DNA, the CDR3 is TGTGCCAGCAGTGGGGACAGGTACAATGAGCAGTTCTTC. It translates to CASSGDRYNEQFF.

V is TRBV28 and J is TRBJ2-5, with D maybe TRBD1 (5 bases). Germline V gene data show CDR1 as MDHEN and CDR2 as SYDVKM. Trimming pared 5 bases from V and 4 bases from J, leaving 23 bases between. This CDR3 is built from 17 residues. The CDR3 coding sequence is TGTGCCAGCAGTCCCCGAAGGGGTCTGGGTCTTAGAGAGACCCAGTACTTC. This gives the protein CASSPRRGLGLRETQYF. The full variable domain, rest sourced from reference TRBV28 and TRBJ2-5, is DVKVTQSSRYLVKRTGEKVFLECVQDMDHENMFWYRQDPGLGLRLIYFSYDVKMKEKGDIPEGYSVSREKKERFSLILESASTNQTSMYLCASSPRRGLGLRETQYFGPGTRLLVL.

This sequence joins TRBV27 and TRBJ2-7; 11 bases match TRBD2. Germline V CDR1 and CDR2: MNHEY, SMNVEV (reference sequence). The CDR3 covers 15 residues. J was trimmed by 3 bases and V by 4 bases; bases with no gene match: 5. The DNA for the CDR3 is TGTGCCAGCAGTTGGGTAGCGGGAGGGATCTACGAGCAGTACTTC. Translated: CASSWVAGGIYEQYF.

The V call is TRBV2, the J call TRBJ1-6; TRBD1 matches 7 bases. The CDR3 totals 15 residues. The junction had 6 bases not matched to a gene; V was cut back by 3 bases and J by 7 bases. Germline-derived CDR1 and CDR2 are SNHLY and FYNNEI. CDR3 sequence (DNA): TGTGCCAGCAGTGATTTCCCAGGGGGAAATTCACCCCTCCACTTT. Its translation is CASSDFPGGNSPLHF. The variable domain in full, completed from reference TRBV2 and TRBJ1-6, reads EPEVTQTPSHQVTQMGQEVILRCVPISNHLYFYWYRQILGQKVEFLVSFYNNEISEKSEIFDDQFSVERPDGSNFTLKIRSTKLEDSAMYFCASSDFPGGNSPLHFGNGTRLTVT.

The CDR3 reads CASSPGRGALYNEQFF. CDR3 nucleotide sequence: TGTGCCAGCAGCCCTGGTCGGGGGGCTCTCTACAATGAGCAGTTCTTC. The chain recombines TRBV7-9 with TRBJ2-1; maybe TRBD2 (7 bases). Trimming stripped 5 bases from V and 3 bases from J, with 17 bases between. The germline V gene has CDR1 SEHNR and CDR2 FQNEAQ (reference sequence). The CDR3 totals 16 residues.

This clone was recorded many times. DNA for the CDR3: TGTGCCAGCAGTTTATCGGGGGACAGGGGAAATTCACCCCTCCACTTT. Protein sequence: CASSLSGDRGNSPLHF. The chain carries TRBV27 and TRBJ1-6; 10 nucleotides match TRBD1. The CDR3 sequence is 16 residues long. Germline CDR1 and CDR2: MNHEY and SMNVEV (reference sequence). V lost 0 bases to trimming and J lost 7 bases; unmatched junction nucleotides: 3.

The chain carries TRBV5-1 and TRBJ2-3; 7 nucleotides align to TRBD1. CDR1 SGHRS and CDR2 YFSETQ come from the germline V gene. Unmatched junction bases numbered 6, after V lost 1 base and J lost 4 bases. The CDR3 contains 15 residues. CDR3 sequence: CASSLSHGTADTQYF. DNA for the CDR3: TGCGCCAGCAGCTTGAGTCATGGGACAGCAGATACGCAGTATTTT.

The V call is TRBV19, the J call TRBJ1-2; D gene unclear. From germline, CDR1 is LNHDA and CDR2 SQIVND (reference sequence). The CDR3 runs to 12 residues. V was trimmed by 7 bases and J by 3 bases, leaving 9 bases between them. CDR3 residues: CASNEQYYGYTF. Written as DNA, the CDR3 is TGTGCCAGTAACGAGCAATACTATGGCTACACCTTC. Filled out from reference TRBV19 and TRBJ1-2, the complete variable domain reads DGGITQSPKYLFRKEGQNVTLSCEQNLNHDAMYWYRQDPGQGLRLIYYSQIVNDFQKGDIAEGYSVSREKKESFPLTVTSAQKNPTAFYLCASNEQYYGYTFGSGTRLTVV.

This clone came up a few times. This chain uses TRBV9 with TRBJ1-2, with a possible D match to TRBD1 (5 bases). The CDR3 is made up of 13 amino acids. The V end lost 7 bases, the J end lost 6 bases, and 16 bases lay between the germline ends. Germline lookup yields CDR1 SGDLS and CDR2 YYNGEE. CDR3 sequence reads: CASGKQGTHGYTF. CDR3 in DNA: TGTGCCAGCGGGAAGCAGGGCACCCATGGCTACACCTTC.

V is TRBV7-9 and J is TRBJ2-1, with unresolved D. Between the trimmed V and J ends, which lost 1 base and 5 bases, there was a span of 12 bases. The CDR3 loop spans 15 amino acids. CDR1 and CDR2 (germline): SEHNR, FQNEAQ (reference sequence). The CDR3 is CASSLGRGNNNEQFF. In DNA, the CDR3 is TGTGCCAGCAGCTTAGGTCGCGGTAACAACAATGAGCAGTTCTTC.

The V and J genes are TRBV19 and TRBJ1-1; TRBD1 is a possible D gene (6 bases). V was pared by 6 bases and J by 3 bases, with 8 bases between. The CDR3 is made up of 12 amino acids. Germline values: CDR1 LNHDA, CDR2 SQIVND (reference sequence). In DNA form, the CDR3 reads TGTGCCAGTAGGCAGGGGCACACTGAAGCTTTCTTT. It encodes CASRQGHTEAFF.